This entry lists 4 T cell receptor beta chains sequenced from one sample in a study of beta chain features in type 1 diabetes. Overall study results and limits: Among all four CD4+ subsets, Type 1 diabetes patients had TCRB CDR3s that were moderately but significantly shorter.

Sequencing targeted expressed TCRB transcripts, as all isolated RNA had been reverse transcribed. Produced via immunoSEQ multiplex PCR; TCRdb's table is partial and in-frame only. Of about 180,000 clones listed, approximately 8% are singletons. These TCRs are of unknown antigen specificity. The sequenced sample was central memory CD4+ T cells from blood. These receptors were collected from a young man with type 1 diabetes.

About this clone: The identical CDR3 is also encoded by other nucleotide sequences in the sample. The chain is built from TRBV7-2 and TRBJ1-1; the D gene is possibly TRBD1 (5 bases). V was cut by 2 bases and J by 4 bases, with 8 bases left in between. The CDR3 sequence is 13 residues long. CDR1 SGHTA and CDR2 FQGNSA come from the germline V gene. CDR3 protein: CASSLQGSTEAFF. As DNA, the CDR3 is TGTGCCAGCAGCTTACAGGGTAGCACTGAAGCTTTCTTT. The whole variable domain, filled in from reference TRBV7-2 and TRBJ1-1, reads GAGVSQSPSNKVTEKGKDVELRCDPISGHTALYWYRQSLGQGLEFLIYFQGNSAPDKSGLPSDRFSAERTGGSVSTLTIQRTQQEDSAVYLCASSLQGSTEAFFGQGTRLTVV.

This chain links TRBV6-6 with TRBJ2-5, with a weak D call TRBD1 (7 bases). CDR3 size: 13 residues. V lost 5 bases to trimming and J lost 4 bases, with 11 bases between them. Germline V gene data show CDR1 as MNHNY and CDR2 as SVGAGI (reference sequence). The CDR3 spells CASSQGGRETQYF. The CDR3 coding sequence is TGTGCCAGCAGTCAGGGGGGACGAGAGACCCAGTACTTC.

This chain connects TRBV15 to TRBJ2-5; the D is unclear. This CDR3 region has 13 residues. Trimming took off 9 bases at V and 6 bases at J, with 17 bases between the two ends. In germline, CDR1 is LNHNV, CDR2 YYDKDF (reference sequence). The CDR3 nucleotides are TGTGCCACGTCGCCCGGGTTGAAAAAGACCCAGTACTTC. It translates to CATSPGLKKTQYF.

The sample holds a few counts of this clone. The chain links TRBV7-2 to TRBJ2-7; D possibly corresponds to TRBD2 (6 bases). The CDR3 runs 14 residues. Germline lookup yields CDR1 SGHTA and CDR2 FQGNSA. Trimming stripped 3 bases from V and 2 bases from J, with 11 bases between. CDR3 coding DNA: TGTGCCAGCAGCTTCACGACTAGGACCTACGAGCAGTACTTC. Translated, it gives CASSFTTRTYEQYF.